This T cell receptor (beta chain) appears in the sequencing data of a study of blood T cell repertoires in COVID-19. Here immunoSEQ multiplex PCR was the method, and the copy in TCRdb shows in-frame clones only, minus some. Altogether 250,000 to 300,000 clones are present, 88% being singletons, with the ten largest covering roughly 10%. The CDR3 length is 16 residues. V lost 4 bases and J lost 1; bases outside the gene matches: 11. The germline CDR1 and CDR2 sequences are SGHRS and YFSETQ. The specimen sequenced was peripheral blood. This TCR was recovered from a woman aged 70-85 years with COVID-19, enrolled during active disease. V gene TRBV5-1 combines with J gene TRBJ2-7; 7 bases align to TRBD1. CDR3 sequence: CASSVGPDRASYEQYF. CDR3 nucleotide sequence: TGCGCCAGCAGCGTAGGTCCCGACAGGGCTTCCTACGAGCAGTACTTC.